The source of this T cell receptor beta chain is a study of blood T cell repertoires in COVID-19. Study at large: The United States, Italy and Spain provided the acute and convalescent COVID-19 samples.

In the source study's methods: Cell counts per sample came from amplifying reference gene primers. TCRdb's copy holds only in-frame clones and misses some; the assay was immunoSEQ multiplex PCR. V and J calls and clone size are given by that table; D and trimming were obtained from the DNA. The data show 110,000 to 150,000 clones, over 75% seen once. V was shortened by 6 bases and J by 1 base, with 9 bases between the two germline ends. Per the germline V gene, CDR1 is KGHSH and CDR2 is LQKENI. The CDR3 extends over 13 amino acids. The sample was peripheral blood. J is TRBJ2-5 and V is TRBV18; D is undetermined. The sequence came from a woman aged 60-75 years with active COVID-19. CDR3 in amino acids: CASSNWSQETQYF. The CDR3 DNA is TGTGCCAGCTCCAACTGGAGCCAAGAGACCCAGTACTTC.